This entry lists 32 T cell receptor beta chains sequenced from one sample in a study of graft-versus-host responses after intestinal transplantation. These TCRs are of unknown antigen specificity. The data were produced by immunoSEQ multiplex PCR, yet TCRdb's version contains in-frame clones alone and is incomplete. The table lists some 120,000 clones, 90% of them singletons. Sequenced here: unstimulated CD4+ T cells sorted from spleen or lymph node cells, sampled before intestinal transplant. The receptors here all came from a human donor who received an intestinal transplant.

This chain uses TRBV18 with TRBJ2-7, with D maybe TRBD1 (6 bases). The V and J ends lost 6 bases and 2 bases respectively, with 23 bases between them. This CDR3 region has 17 residues. Germline V gives CDR1 KGHSH, CDR2 LQKENI. DNA for the CDR3: TGTGCCAGCTCGCAAATACAGGGATCTTCTAGTCCCTACGAGCAGTACTTC. This encodes CASSQIQGSSSPYEQYF.

This clone was observed a single time. V usage is TRBV11-2 and J usage is TRBJ2-7, with D perhaps matching TRBD2 (6 bases). The length of the CDR3 is 14 residues. Germline CDR1 SGHAT, CDR2 FQNNGV. V lost 0 bases and J 3 bases, leaving 9 bases between the germline ends. CDR3 sequence reads: CASSLDRRDYEQYF. CDR3 sequence (DNA): TGTGCCAGCAGCTTAGACCGGCGGGACTACGAGCAGTACTTC.

This clone was recorded only once. The chain has TRBV29-1 and TRBJ1-4, with D tentatively TRBD1 (6 bases). CDR1 is SQVTM, CDR2 ANQGSEA, per germline. The length of the CDR3 is 12 residues. The V end was cut by 7 bases, the J end by 8 bases, with 14 bases between. The CDR3: CSGVGASEKLFF. DNA for the CDR3: TGCAGCGGGGTGGGGGCGTCCGAAAAACTGTTTTTT.

Concerning this clone itself: Other DNA sequences of this sample code for an identical CDR3. This chain uses TRBV19 with TRBJ2-6, with TRBD1 as a possible D gene (5 bases). V was pared by 4 bases and J by 0 bases, with 7 bases between. Per germline, CDR1 LNHDA and CDR2 SQIVND (reference sequence). This CDR3 has 15 amino acids. CDR3 DNA sequence: TGTGCCAGTAGTACCGACAGCTCTGGGGCCAACGTCCTGACTTTC. Its protein product is CASSTDSSGANVLTF. The whole variable domain, filled in from reference TRBV19 and TRBJ2-6, reads DGGITQSPKYLFRKEGQNVTLSCEQNLNHDAMYWYRQDPGQGLRLIYYSQIVNDFQKGDIAEGYSVSREKKESFPLTVTSAQKNPTAFYLCASSTDSSGANVLTFGAGSRLTVL.

J is TRBJ2-7 and V is TRBV18, with 8 nucleotides matching TRBD1. Germline CDR1 is KGHSH and CDR2 is LQKENI. This CDR3 has 12 residues. V gave up 4 bases and J gave up 5 bases; unmatched junction bases: 1. CDR3 residues: CASSQTGDEQYF. The CDR3 DNA reads TGTGCCAGCTCACAGACAGGGGACGAGCAGTACTTC.

This chain links TRBV6-5 with TRBJ2-3; TRBD2 agrees at 11 bases. V shed 7 bases, J shed 4 bases, and the junction held 4 bases outside the gene matches. This CDR3 region has 14 residues. Germline CDR1 is MNHEY and CDR2 is SVGAGI. Here the CDR3 DNA reads TGTGCCAGCAAAATAGCGGGAGGGCCAGATACGCAGTATTTT. It codes for CASKIAGGPDTQYF.

The chain joins TRBV19 to TRBJ2-5, with TRBD2 matching 10 bases. Germline lookup yields CDR1 LNHDA and CDR2 SQIVND (reference sequence). Germline trimming cut 3 bases from V and 5 bases from J; bases unmatched to any gene: 9. The CDR3 is 16 residues long. The chain's CDR3 is CASSILLAGERETQYF. CDR3 in DNA: TGTGCCAGTAGTATCCTGCTAGCGGGGGAGAGGGAGACCCAGTACTTC.

As for this clone: Germline is not matched at one junction end, which may reflect a read error. This chain joins TRBV15 and TRBJ1-6; D gene uncertain. There are 13 residues in the CDR3. Germline V gives CDR1 LNHNV, CDR2 YYDKDF (reference sequence). The CDR3 DNA reads as TGTGCCACCAGCAGCTCGGTGAATTCACTCCTCCACTTT. It yields the protein CATSSSVNSLLHF. Drawing the rest from reference TRBV15 and TRBJ1-6, the complete variable domain is DAMVIQNPRYQVTQFGKPVTLSCSQTLNHNVMYWYQQKSSQAPKLLFHYYDKDFNNEADTPDNFQSRRPNTSFCFLDIRSPGLGDTAMYLCATSSSVNSLLHFGNGTRLTVT.

The chain combines TRBV14 with TRBJ2-3, with TRBD2 matching over 12 bases. CDR3 length equals 17 residues. V dropped 10 bases and J dropped 0; count of bases not matched to a gene: 11. Germline CDR1 reads SGHDN; CDR2 reads FVKESK. CDR3 sequence (DNA): TGTGCCATCCCGGGACTAGCGGGCTCATTTAGCACAGATACGCAGTATTTT. Translated: CAIPGLAGSFSTDTQYF. The variable domain in full, completed from reference TRBV14 and TRBJ2-3, reads EAGVTQFPSHSVIEKGQTVTLRCDPISGHDNLYWYRRVMGKEIKFLLHFVKESKQDESGMPNNRFLAERTGGTYSTLKVQPAELEDSGVYFCAIPGLAGSFSTDTQYFGPGTRLTVL.

This clone has just one count. V and J are TRBV19 and TRBJ2-5, with D possibly matching TRBD2 (5 bases). The CDR3 has 16 residues. Trimming cost V 7 bases and J 4 bases, with 22 bases left between them. Germline-derived CDR1 and CDR2 are LNHDA and SQIVND (reference sequence). The DNA for the CDR3 is TGTGCCAGTACTCCTAGCTTCCTGACCCACGTAGAGACCCAGTACTTC. This sequence encodes CASTPSFLTHVETQYF. Together with reference TRBV19 and TRBJ2-5, the CDR3 gives the full variable domain: DGGITQSPKYLFRKEGQNVTLSCEQNLNHDAMYWYRQDPGQGLRLIYYSQIVNDFQKGDIAEGYSVSREKKESFPLTVTSAQKNPTAFYLCASTPSFLTHVETQYFGPGTRLLVL.

This clone has just a few counts. The chain employs TRBV15 and TRBJ1-1; D may be TRBD1 (6 bases). CDR3 length: 11 amino acids. The germline V gene has CDR1 LNHNV and CDR2 YYDKDF (reference sequence). V shed 3 bases and J shed 11 bases, with 10 bases lying between them. The CDR3 DNA sequence: TGTGCCACCAGCAGGACAGGCACCGCTTTCTTT. Protein sequence: CATSRTGTAFF. The complete variable domain, with remaining parts taken from reference TRBV15 and TRBJ1-1, reads DAMVIQNPRYQVTQFGKPVTLSCSQTLNHNVMYWYQQKSSQAPKLLFHYYDKDFNNEADTPDNFQSRRPNTSFCFLDIRSPGLGDTAMYLCATSRTGTAFFGQGTRLTVV.

This clone turned up a few times. The same CDR3 arises from other DNA sequences in this sample as well. V usage is TRBV5-1 and J usage is TRBJ2-7; D call uncertain. The germline CDR1 and CDR2 sequences are SGHRS and YFSETQ. The CDR3 totals 16 residues. V was trimmed by 5 bases and J by 7 bases, leaving 25 bases between them. The CDR3 bases are TGCGCCAGCAGAAGTCGTGTCGGAGATATCCGTTATGAGCAGTACTTC. This sequence encodes CASRSRVGDIRYEQYF.

This rearrangement joins TRBV5-1 to TRBJ2-5; tentatively, D is TRBD2 (5 bases). Germline CDR1 reads SGHRS; CDR2 reads YFSETQ. This CDR3 comprises 15 residues. Trimming removed 0 bases at V and 4 bases at J, with 13 bases between. The CDR3 sequence: CASSLVAFSGETQYF. CDR3 nucleotides: TGCGCCAGCAGCTTGGTTGCATTCAGCGGAGAGACCCAGTACTTC.

This chain uses TRBV15 with TRBJ2-1; 8 nucleotides align to TRBD2. The CDR3 totals 17 residues. V lost 4 bases to trimming and J lost 8 bases; unmatched junction nucleotides: 16. CDR1 and CDR2 from the germline V gene are LNHNV and YYDKDF (reference sequence). The CDR3 DNA reads as TGTGCCACCAGCAAGAGCCGAACTAGCGGAGAAGCGGATGAGCAGTTCTTC. Amino acid sequence: CATSKSRTSGEADEQFF.

The rearrangement uses TRBV7-2 and TRBJ1-2; D gene unclear. The CDR3 is 13 amino acids. CDR1 and CDR2 from the germline V gene are SGHTA and FQGNSA. The V gene lost 4 bases and the J gene lost 5 bases, with 11 bases spanning the gap. CDR3 DNA sequence: TGTGCCAGCAGCTCTCGGGTATTTTATGGCTACACCTTC. Encoded protein: CASSSRVFYGYTF. Combining the CDR3 with reference TRBV7-2 and TRBJ1-2 gives the whole variable domain GAGVSQSPSNKVTEKGKDVELRCDPISGHTALYWYRQSLGQGLEFLIYFQGNSAPDKSGLPSDRFSAERTGGSVSTLTIQRTQQEDSAVYLCASSSRVFYGYTFGSGTRLTVV.

The chain employs TRBV7-6 and TRBJ2-7; tentatively, D is TRBD1 (6 bases). Germline-derived CDR1 and CDR2 are SGHVS and FNYEAQ. CDR3 length: 15 amino acids. The V end was cut by 0 bases, the J end by 3 bases, with 12 bases between. The CDR3: CASSLAPGHLYEQYF. The DNA of the CDR3 is TGTGCCAGCAGCTTAGCCCCGGGACACCTCTACGAGCAGTACTTC. The full variable domain, in which reference TRBV7-6 and TRBJ2-7 provide the parts outside the CDR3, is GAGVSQSPRYKVTKRGQDVALRCDPISGHVSLYWYRQALGQGPEFLTYFNYEAQQDKSGLPNDRFSAERPEGSISTLTIQRTEQRDSAMYRCASSLAPGHLYEQYFGPGTRLTVT.

The chain recombines TRBV5-1 with TRBJ2-6; TRBD1 matches 7 bases. CDR1 is SGHRS and CDR2 is YFSETQ in the germline V gene. V lost 2 bases and J lost 2; bases outside the gene matches: 4. The length of the CDR3 is 16 residues. CDR3 sequence: CASSLSTGAGANVLTF. In nucleotides, the CDR3 is TGCGCCAGCAGCTTAAGTACAGGGGCTGGGGCCAACGTCCTGACTTTC.

The chain joins TRBV7-3 to TRBJ2-2, with TRBD2 matching over 7 bases. V shed 6 bases and J 6 bases; nucleotides not matched to a gene: 4. Germline assignment: CDR1 SGHTA and CDR2 FQGTGA. This CDR3 is built from 13 residues. The CDR3 nucleotides read TGTGCCAGCAGGGCGGGAGTTGCCGGGGAGCTGTTTTTT. Translated: CASRAGVAGELFF.

The J gene is TRBJ2-7, the V gene TRBV14; 11 nucleotides match TRBD2. V was pared by 4 bases and J by 2 bases, with 10 bases of the junction left unmatched. Germline V gene lookup returns CDR1 SGHDN and CDR2 FVKESK. The CDR3 is made up of 17 amino acids. CDR3 sequence reads: CASSPRVASGRTYEQYF. The CDR3 nucleotides read TGTGCCAGCAGCCCGAGGGTCGCTAGCGGGAGGACCTACGAGCAGTACTTC.

J is TRBJ2-1 and V is TRBV28; TRBD1 aligns across 7 bases. CDR3 size: 14 residues. CDR1 is MDHEN, CDR2 SYDVKM, per germline. Trimming cost V 7 bases and J 0 bases; bases outside gene matches: 3. The CDR3 DNA is TGTGCCAGCACAGGGGGTTTCTCCTACAATGAGCAGTTCTTC. Its translation: CASTGGFSYNEQFF. Full variable domain (rest looked up from reference TRBV28 and TRBJ2-1): DVKVTQSSRYLVKRTGEKVFLECVQDMDHENMFWYRQDPGLGLRLIYFSYDVKMKEKGDIPEGYSVSREKKERFSLILESASTNQTSMYLCASTGGFSYNEQFFGPGTRLTVL.

The genes are TRBV28 and TRBJ1-3; no clear D gene. V lost 2 bases, J lost 2 bases, and 7 bases lay in between. Germline V gives CDR1 MDHEN, CDR2 SYDVKM. CDR3 length: 14 amino acids. The CDR3 loop is CASSLGGAGNTIYF. CDR3 DNA sequence: TGTGCCAGCAGTTTAGGAGGTGCTGGAAACACCATATATTTT.

The chain recombines TRBV27 with TRBJ1-5; tentatively, D is TRBD1 (6 bases). The CDR3 loop spans 16 amino acids. The germline gives CDR1 MNHEY, CDR2 SMNVEV (reference sequence). The V gene lost 1 base and the J gene lost 4 bases, with 14 bases spanning the gap. The CDR3 sequence: CASSLFGRGGNQPQHF. CDR3 in DNA: TGTGCCAGCAGTTTATTTGGCAGGGGAGGGAATCAGCCCCAGCATTTT.

The chain employs TRBV5-1 and TRBJ2-1; TRBD2 matches at 8 bases. The CDR3 consists of 16 residues. Losses at the gene ends were 0 bases for V and 2 bases for J; bases not matched to a gene: 4. Looked up from germline, CDR1 is SGHRS and CDR2 is YFSETQ. The DNA for the CDR3 is TGCGCCAGCAGCTTGGGGCCGGGACTAGCCTACAATGAGCAGTTCTTC. Its translation: CASSLGPGLAYNEQFF.

The chain combines TRBV30 with TRBJ2-4, with 11 bases matching TRBD2. This CDR3 is 15 amino acids long. The V gene's germline CDR1 is GTSNPN and CDR2 SVGIG (reference sequence). J gave up 0 bases and V 3 bases, and 1 base lay outside the gene matches. CDR3 nucleotide sequence: TGTGCCTGGAGAGGACTAGCGGGAGCCAAAAACATTCAGTACTTC. Amino acids: CAWRGLAGAKNIQYF.

The chain uses TRBV13 and TRBJ1-1; TRBD1 might be the D (6 bases). Germline loops: CDR1 PRHDT, CDR2 FYEKMQ (reference sequence). V was pared by 3 bases and J by 3 bases, with 11 bases between. CDR3 length equals 14 residues. DNA of the CDR3: TGTGCCAGCAGCTTCAACGCAGGGGACACTGAAGCTTTCTTT. The encoded protein is CASSFNAGDTEAFF.

This clone was counted a few times. V is TRBV6-1 and J is TRBJ1-5; D is ambiguous. The CDR3 has 12 residues. Trimming stripped 3 bases from V and 7 bases from J, with 7 bases between. CDR1 is MNHNS, CDR2 SASEGT, per germline. The CDR3 spells CASSEEGQPQHF. The CDR3 DNA follows: TGTGCCAGCAGTGAGGAGGGCCAGCCCCAGCATTTT.

The count of this clone is one. The chain joins TRBV5-8 to TRBJ1-1; D might be TRBD1 (5 bases). Between the trimmed V and J ends, which lost 2 bases and 2 bases, there was a span of 13 bases. This CDR3 is 15 amino acids long. Germline lookup yields CDR1 SGHTS and CDR2 YDEGEE. CDR3 region: CASSLFGRENTEAFF. The DNA of the CDR3 is TGTGCCAGCAGCTTATTCGGCAGGGAAAACACTGAAGCTTTCTTT.

The rearrangement joins TRBV5-5 to TRBJ2-3, with 8 bases aligning to TRBD1. Looked up from germline, CDR1 is SGHKS and CDR2 is YYEKEE (reference sequence). V lost 7 bases, J lost 11 bases, and 6 bases stayed unmatched. This CDR3 has 11 residues. CDR3 nucleotide sequence: TGTGCCAGCGATTGGACAGGGTTGCAGTATTTT. It encodes CASDWTGLQYF.

CDR3 amino acids: CASSHLQRNTEAFF. For the CDR3, the DNA is TGTGCCAGCAGCCACTTACAGAGGAACACTGAAGCTTTCTTT. V is TRBV4-2 and J is TRBJ1-1; D ambiguous. Between the trimmed V and J ends, which lost 3 bases and 1 base, there was a span of 9 bases. CDR3 length: 14 amino acids. Germline CDR1 and CDR2: LGHNA and YNFKEQ.

V gene TRBV28 combines with J gene TRBJ1-2, with no clear D. V gave up 4 bases and J gave up 7 bases, with 7 bases separating them. Germline V gene lookup returns CDR1 MDHEN and CDR2 SYDVKM. This CDR3 has 11 residues. CDR3 residues: CASSSSGGYTF. The CDR3 bases are TGTGCCAGCAGTTCGTCCGGTGGCTACACCTTC.

The CDR3 loop is CASSLAWGEVAQYF. The DNA of the CDR3 is TGCGCCAGCAGCTTGGCGTGGGGGGAGGTGGCCCAGTACTTC. The V and J genes are TRBV5-1 and TRBJ2-5; D is perhaps TRBD2 (6 bases). Germline-derived CDR1 and CDR2 are SGHRS and YFSETQ. Trimming took off 0 bases at V and 9 bases at J, with 15 bases between the two ends. This CDR3 is built from 14 residues.

This chain links TRBV29-1 with TRBJ2-7; D possibly corresponds to TRBD1 (6 bases). V was trimmed by 6 bases and J by 0 bases, leaving 21 bases between them. The germline CDR1 and CDR2 sequences are SQVTM and ANQGSEA. The CDR3 contains 16 residues. CDR3 amino acids: CSVRTLQGRPSYEQYF. The CDR3 nucleotides read TGCAGCGTAAGAACACTACAGGGAAGACCCTCCTACGAGCAGTACTTC.